This T cell receptor beta chain was recovered during a study of tumor-infiltrating lymphocytes in primary liver carcinoma. CDR1 and CDR2 from the germline V gene are SGHAT and FQNNGV. Trimming cost V 5 bases and J 7 bases, with 16 bases left between them. The CDR3 loop spans 14 amino acids. A constant-region primer served to make TCR beta cDNA from approximately 490 ng total RNA. The TCR beta library was amplified through three nested multiplex PCR rounds in a modified ARM-PCR procedure. Two initial PCR rounds of about 11 cycles each paired TRBV1-TRBV30 forward primers with a C-beta reverse primer. Each CDR3 protein is one row after TCRdb ran MiXCR on the multiplex PCR reads. The data contain approximately 53,000 distinct CDR3 sequences, about 77% of them singletons. In this sample, this clonotype turned up once. Given the absence of the conserved phenylalanine or tryptophan at the CDR3 end, a read error is likely.

Co-extraction yielded RNA and DNA from around 20-30 mg of unsorted bulk tissue. The V call is TRBV11-2, the J call TRBJ2-3, with a tentative D call TRBD1 (5 bases). The TCR sequence derives from a middle-aged man with primary liver carcinoma and hepatitis B virus infection. The sample taken for sequencing was liver tumor tissue from sampling region 5. Subset meaning: tumor region T5, tumor centre. The CDR3 DNA is TGTGCCAGCAGCCCCCAGGGCCGGGCAAATACGCAGTATTAT. As protein: CASSPQGRANTQYY.